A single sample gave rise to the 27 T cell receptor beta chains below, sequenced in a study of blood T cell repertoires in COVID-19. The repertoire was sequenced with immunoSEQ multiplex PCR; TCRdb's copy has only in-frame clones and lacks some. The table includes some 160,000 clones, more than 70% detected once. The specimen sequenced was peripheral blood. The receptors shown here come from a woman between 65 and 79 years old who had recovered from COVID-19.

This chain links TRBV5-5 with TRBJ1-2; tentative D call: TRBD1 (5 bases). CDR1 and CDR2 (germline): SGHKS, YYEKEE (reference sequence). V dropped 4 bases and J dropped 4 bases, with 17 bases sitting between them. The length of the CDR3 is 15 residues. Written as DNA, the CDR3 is TGTGCCAGCAGCAGGGACCCGGGAGGCAGCTATGGCTACACCTTC. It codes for CASSRDPGGSYGYTF.

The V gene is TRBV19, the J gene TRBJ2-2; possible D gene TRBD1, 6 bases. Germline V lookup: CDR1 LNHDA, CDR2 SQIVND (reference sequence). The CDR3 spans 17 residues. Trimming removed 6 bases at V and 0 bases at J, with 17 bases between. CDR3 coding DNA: TGTGCCAGTAGGGTCAGGGGTGGCGCCGCGAACACCGGGGAGCTGTTTTTT. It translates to CASRVRGGAANTGELFF. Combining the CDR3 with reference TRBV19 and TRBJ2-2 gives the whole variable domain DGGITQSPKYLFRKEGQNVTLSCEQNLNHDAMYWYRQDPGQGLRLIYYSQIVNDFQKGDIAEGYSVSREKKESFPLTVTSAQKNPTAFYLCASRVRGGAANTGELFFGEGSRLTVL.

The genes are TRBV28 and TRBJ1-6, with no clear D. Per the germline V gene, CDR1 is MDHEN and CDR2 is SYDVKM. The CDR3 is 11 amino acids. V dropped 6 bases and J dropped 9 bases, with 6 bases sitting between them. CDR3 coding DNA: TGTGCCAGCAGACGAGTTTCACCCCTCCACTTT. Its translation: CASRRVSPLHF.

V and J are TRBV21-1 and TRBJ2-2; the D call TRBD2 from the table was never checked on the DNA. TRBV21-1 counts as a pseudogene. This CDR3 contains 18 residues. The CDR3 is CASSTGRGEGPNTGELFF. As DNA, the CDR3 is TGTGCCAGCAGCACGGGCCGGGGGGAGGGCCCGAACACCGGGGAGCTGTTTTTT.

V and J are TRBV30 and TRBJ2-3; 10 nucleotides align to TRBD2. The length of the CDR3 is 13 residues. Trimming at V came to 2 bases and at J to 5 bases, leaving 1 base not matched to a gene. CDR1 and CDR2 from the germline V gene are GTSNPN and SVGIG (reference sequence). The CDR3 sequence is CAWSWTSGDTQYF. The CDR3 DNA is TGTGCCTGGAGTTGGACTAGCGGAGATACGCAGTATTTT.

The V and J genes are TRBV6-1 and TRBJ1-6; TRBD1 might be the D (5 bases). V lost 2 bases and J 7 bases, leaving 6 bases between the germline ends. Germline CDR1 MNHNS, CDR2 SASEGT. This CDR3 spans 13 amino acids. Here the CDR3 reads CASSEQGNSPLHF. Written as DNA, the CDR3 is TGTGCCAGCAGTGAACAGGGAAATTCACCCCTCCACTTT.

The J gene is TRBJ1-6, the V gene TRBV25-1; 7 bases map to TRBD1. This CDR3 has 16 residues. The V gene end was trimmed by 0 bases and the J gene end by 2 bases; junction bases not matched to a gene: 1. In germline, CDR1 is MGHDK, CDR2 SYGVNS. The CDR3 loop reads CASSEYGTAYNSPLHF. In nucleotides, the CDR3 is TGTGCCAGCAGTGAATATGGGACAGCCTATAATTCACCCCTCCACTTT.

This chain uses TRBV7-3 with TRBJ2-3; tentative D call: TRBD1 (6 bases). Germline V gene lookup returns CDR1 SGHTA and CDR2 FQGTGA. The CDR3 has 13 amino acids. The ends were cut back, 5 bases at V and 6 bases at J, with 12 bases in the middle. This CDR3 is CASSTYRADTQYF. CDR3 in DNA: TGTGCCAGCAGCACCTACAGGGCGGATACGCAGTATTTT.

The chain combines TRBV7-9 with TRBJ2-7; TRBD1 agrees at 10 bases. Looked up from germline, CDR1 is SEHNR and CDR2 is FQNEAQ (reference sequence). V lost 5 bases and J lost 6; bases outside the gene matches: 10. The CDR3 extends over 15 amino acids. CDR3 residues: CASSPGDRDRGEQYF. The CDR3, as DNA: TGTGCCAGCAGCCCGGGGGACCGGGACAGGGGCGAGCAGTACTTC.

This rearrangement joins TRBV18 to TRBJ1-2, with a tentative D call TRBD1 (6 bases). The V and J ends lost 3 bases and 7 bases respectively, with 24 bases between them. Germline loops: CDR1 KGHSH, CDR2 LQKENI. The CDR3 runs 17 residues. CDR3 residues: CASSPTGALPLGSGYTF. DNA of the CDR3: TGTGCCAGCTCACCGACAGGCGCCCTTCCTCTTGGTAGTGGCTACACCTTC.

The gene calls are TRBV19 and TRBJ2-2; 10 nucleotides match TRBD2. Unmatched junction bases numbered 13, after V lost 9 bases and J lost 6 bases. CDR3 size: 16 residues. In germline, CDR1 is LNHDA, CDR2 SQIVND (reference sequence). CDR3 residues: CASYPVAGGLSGELFF. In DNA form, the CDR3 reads TGTGCCAGCTACCCTGTAGCGGGAGGTCTCTCCGGGGAGCTGTTTTTT.

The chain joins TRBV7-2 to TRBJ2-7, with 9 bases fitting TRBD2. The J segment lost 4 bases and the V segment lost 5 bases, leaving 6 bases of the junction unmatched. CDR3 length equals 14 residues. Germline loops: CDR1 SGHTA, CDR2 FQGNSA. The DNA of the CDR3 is TGTGCCAGCAGCCCCCTTAGCGGGAGTTACGAGCAGTACTTC. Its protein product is CASSPLSGSYEQYF.

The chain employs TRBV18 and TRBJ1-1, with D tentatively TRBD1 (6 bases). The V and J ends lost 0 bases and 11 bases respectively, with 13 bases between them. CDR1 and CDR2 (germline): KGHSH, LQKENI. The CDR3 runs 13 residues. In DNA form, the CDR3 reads TGTGCCAGCTCACCACCCCCCAGGGGCGCTGCTTTCTTT. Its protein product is CASSPPPRGAAFF.

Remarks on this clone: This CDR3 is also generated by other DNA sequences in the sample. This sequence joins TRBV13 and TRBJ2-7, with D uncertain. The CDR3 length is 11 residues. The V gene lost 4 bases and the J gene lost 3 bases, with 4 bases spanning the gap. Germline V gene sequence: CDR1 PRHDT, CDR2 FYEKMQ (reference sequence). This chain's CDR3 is CASSSRYEQYF. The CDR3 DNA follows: TGTGCCAGCAGCTCGCGCTACGAGCAGTACTTC. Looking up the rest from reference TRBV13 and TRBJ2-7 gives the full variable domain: AAGVIQSPRHLIKEKRETATLKCYPIPRHDTVYWYQQGPGQDPQFLISFYEKMQSDKGSIPDRFSAQQFSDYHSELNMSSLELGDSALYFCASSSRYEQYFGPGTRLTVT.

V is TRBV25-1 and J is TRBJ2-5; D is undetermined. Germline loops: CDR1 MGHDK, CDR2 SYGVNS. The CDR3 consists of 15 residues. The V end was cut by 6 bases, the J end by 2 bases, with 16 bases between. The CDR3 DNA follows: TGTGCCAGCAGCCCACGGTACAGTCCTCAAGAGACCCAGTACTTC. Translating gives CASSPRYSPQETQYF.

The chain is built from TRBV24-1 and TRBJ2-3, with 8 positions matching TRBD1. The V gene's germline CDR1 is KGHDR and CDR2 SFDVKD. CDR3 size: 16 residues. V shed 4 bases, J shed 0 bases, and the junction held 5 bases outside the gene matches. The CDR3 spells CATSDPGQGSTDTQYF. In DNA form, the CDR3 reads TGTGCCACCAGTGACCCCGGACAGGGCAGCACAGATACGCAGTATTTT.

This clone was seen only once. CDR3 protein: CASTRQGYGYTF. CDR3 coding DNA: TGTGCCAGCACCCGTCAGGGCTATGGCTACACCTTC. J is TRBJ1-2 and V is TRBV28; TRBD1 might be the D (5 bases). V gave up 7 bases and J gave up 4 bases, with 10 bases separating them. This CDR3 is 12 amino acids long. Looked up from germline, CDR1 is MDHEN and CDR2 is SYDVKM.

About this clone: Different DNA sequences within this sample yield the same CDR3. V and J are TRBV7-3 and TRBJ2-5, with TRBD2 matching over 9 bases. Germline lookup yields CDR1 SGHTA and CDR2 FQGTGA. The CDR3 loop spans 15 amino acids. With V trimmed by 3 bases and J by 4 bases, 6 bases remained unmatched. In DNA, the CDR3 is TGTGCCAGCAGCTTTGGGCTAGCGGGATTAGAGACCCAGTACTTC. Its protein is CASSFGLAGLETQYF.

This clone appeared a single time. This CDR3 is CAISEGGDTDTQYF. The CDR3 DNA reads as TGTGCCATCAGTGAGGGGGGGGACACAGATACGCAGTATTTT. This rearrangement joins TRBV10-3 to TRBJ2-3; 7 bases are a match to TRBD2. The CDR3 totals 14 residues. V trimming: 2 bases; J trimming: 2 bases; junction bases outside the gene matches: 1. Per the germline V gene, CDR1 is ENHRY and CDR2 is SYGVKD.

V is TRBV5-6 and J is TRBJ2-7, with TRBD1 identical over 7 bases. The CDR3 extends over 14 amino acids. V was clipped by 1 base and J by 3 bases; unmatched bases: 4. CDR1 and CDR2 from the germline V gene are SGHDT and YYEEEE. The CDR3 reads CASSLRGPGYEQYF. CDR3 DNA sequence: TGTGCCAGCAGCTTGAGGGGGCCGGGCTACGAGCAGTACTTC.

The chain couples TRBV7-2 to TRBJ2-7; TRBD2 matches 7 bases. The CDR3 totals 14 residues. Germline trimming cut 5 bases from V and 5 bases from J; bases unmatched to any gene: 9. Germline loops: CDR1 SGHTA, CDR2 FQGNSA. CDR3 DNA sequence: TGTGCCAGCAGCCCCTTAACTAGCGCCAACGAGCAGTACTTC. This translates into CASSPLTSANEQYF.

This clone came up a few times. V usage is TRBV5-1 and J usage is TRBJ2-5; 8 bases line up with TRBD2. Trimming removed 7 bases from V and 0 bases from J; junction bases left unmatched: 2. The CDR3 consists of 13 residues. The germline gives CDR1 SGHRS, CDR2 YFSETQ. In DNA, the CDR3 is TGCGCCAGCGCGGGGGGCAACCAAGAGACCCAGTACTTC. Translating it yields CASAGGNQETQYF.

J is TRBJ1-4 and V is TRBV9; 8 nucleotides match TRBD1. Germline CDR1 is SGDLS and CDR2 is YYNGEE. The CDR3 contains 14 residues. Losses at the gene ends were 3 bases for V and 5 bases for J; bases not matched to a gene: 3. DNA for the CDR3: TGTGCCAGCAGCGCCGGACAGGGCAATGAAAAACTGTTTTTT. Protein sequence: CASSAGQGNEKLFF.

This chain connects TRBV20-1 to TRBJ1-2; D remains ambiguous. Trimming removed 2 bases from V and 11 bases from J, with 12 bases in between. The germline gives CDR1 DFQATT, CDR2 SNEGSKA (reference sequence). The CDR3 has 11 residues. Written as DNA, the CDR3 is TGCAGTGCTAGACCCCTTACTCGGTACACCTTC. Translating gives CSARPLTRYTF.

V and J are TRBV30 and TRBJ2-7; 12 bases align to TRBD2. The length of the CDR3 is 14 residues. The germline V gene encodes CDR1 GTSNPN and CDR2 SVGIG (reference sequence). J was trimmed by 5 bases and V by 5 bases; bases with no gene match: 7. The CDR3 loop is CAWELAGGPHEQYF. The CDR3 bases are TGTGCCTGGGAGCTAGCGGGAGGGCCCCACGAGCAGTACTTC.

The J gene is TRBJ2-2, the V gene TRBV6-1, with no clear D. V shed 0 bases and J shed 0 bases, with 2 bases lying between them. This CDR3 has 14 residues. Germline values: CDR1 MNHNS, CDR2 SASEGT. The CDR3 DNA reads TGTGCCAGCAGTGAAGCCGCGAACACCGGGGAGCTGTTTTTT. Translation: CASSEAANTGELFF.

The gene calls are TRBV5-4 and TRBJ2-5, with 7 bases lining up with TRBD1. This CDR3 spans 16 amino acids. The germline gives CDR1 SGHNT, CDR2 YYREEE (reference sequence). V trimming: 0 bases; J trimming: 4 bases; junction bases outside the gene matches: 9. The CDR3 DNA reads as TGTGCCAGCAGCTTGGGGGGTCAGGGGGTAGGAGAGACCCAGTACTTC. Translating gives CASSLGGQGVGETQYF.